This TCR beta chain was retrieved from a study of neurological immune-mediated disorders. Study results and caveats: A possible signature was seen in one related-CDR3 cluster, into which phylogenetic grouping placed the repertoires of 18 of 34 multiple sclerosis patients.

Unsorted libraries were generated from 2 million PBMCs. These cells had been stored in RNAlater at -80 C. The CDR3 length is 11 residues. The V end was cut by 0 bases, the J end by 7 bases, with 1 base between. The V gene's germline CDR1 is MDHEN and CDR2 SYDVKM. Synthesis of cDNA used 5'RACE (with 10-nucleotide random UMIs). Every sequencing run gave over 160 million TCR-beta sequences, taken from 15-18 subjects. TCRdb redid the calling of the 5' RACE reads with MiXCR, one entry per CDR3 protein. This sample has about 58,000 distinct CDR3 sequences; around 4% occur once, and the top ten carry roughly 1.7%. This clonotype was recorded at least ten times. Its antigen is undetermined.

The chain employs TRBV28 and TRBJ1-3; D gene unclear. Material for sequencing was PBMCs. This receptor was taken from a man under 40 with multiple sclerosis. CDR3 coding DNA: TGTGCCAGCAGTTTATGGAACACCATATATTTT. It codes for CASSLWNTIYF. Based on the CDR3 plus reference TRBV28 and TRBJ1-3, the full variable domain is DVKVTQSSRYLVKRTGEKVFLECVQDMDHENMFWYRQDPGLGLRLIYFSYDVKMKEKGDIPEGYSVSREKKERFSLILESASTNQTSMYLCASSLWNTIYFGEGSWLTVV.